The source of this T cell receptor (beta chain) is a study of OX40 agonist ivuxolimab in advanced cancers. Study-level background: A diagnosis of hepatocellular carcinoma, melanoma, renal cell or head and neck cancer was present in dose-escalation patients. Study-wide results and caveats: The study found that CD8+ T cells averaged more expanded clones than CD4+. Dose levels from 0.1 to 3.0 mg/kg saw CD4+ and CD8+ blood T cells expand clonally by week 6.

Turning to this clone: No antigen is known for it.

Repertoires were generated with immunoSEQ multiplex PCR, while TCRdb's copy carries only in-frame clones and drops some. The table includes tens of thousands of clones, over 75% detected once. CDR1 and CDR2 from the germline V gene are DFQATT and SNEGSKA (reference sequence). The CDR3 consists of 11 residues. The V segment lost 3 bases and the J segment 15 bases; nucleotides outside the gene matches: 8. Sampled blood was obtained at baseline, cycle 4 day 1, and cycle 7 day 1. The J gene is TRBJ2-1, the V gene TRBV20-1; 7 bases map to TRBD1. The sequencing used CD4+ or CD8+ T cells sorted from blood, collected in a trial of the OX40 agonist ivuxolimab. The sequence was obtained from an adult with an advanced solid tumor such as melanoma, head and neck, liver or kidney cancer. This chain's CDR3 is CSARGQLRRFF. In DNA form, the CDR3 reads TGCAGTGCTAGGGGACAGCTGCGTCGGTTCTTC.